Only a few counts were recorded for the clone carrying this TCR beta chain. Its antigen is currently unknown. Sequencing used immunoSEQ multiplex PCR; TCRdb keeps in-frame clones, though not all of them. The sample contains about 140,000 clones, more than 70% of which appear only once. The data derive from a study of cytotoxic CD8 clonotypes in ibrutinib-treated CLL. Per germline, CDR1 MNHNY and CDR2 SVGAGI (reference sequence). With 2 bases removed from V and 10 bases from J, the gap between germline ends came to 12 bases. The length of the CDR3 is 14 residues. General study results and limits: Rare overall, public clonotypes shrank or held steady under therapy. Exceeding age-matched healthy donors, baseline clonality also tracked the counts of circulating CD8+ T cells. In sustained-remission versus progressing patients, sampling times differed.

The TCR sequence derives from a human donor with chronic lymphocytic leukemia. The chain carries TRBV6-6 and TRBJ1-6; D may be TRBD1 (6 bases). The sample here was PBMCs, taken after 36 months of ibrutinib treatment. CDR3 in DNA: TGTGCCAGCAGTTACGGGGCAGGGGCATCACCCCTCCACTTT. Residues: CASSYGAGASPLHF.